One and the same sample provided the 26 T cell receptor beta chains below, sequenced in a study of cytomegalovirus exposure and HLA in healthy donors. 13 Jbeta primers and 60 Vbeta primers were used for the PCR. Repertoires were generated with immunoSEQ multiplex PCR, while TCRdb's copy carries only in-frame clones and drops some. The table lists 200,000 or so clones, roughly four fifths of them singletons. The sequenced material came from PBMCs. These receptors were collected from a woman aged 18-30 years in good health and CMV-seropositive.

Only one count was recorded for this clone. The chain recombines TRBV27 with TRBJ2-7; D possibly corresponds to TRBD2 (5 bases). V lost 2 bases and J lost 5, with 10 bases in between. The CDR3 loop spans 13 amino acids. Germline CDR1 is MNHEY and CDR2 is SMNVEV (reference sequence). CDR3 in amino acids: CASSLLSGNEQYF. In DNA, the CDR3 is TGTGCCAGCAGTTTACTTTCGGGGAACGAGCAGTACTTC.

The chain has TRBV12-5 and TRBJ2-1; no clear D gene. In germline, CDR1 is LGHNT, CDR2 FRNRAP. V was cut by 0 bases and J by 3 bases, with 9 bases left in between. The CDR3 sequence is 15 residues long. CDR3 protein: CASGLVRHSYNEQFF. CDR3 nucleotides: TGTGCTAGTGGTTTGGTACGTCACAGCTACAATGAGCAGTTCTTC.

V gene TRBV4-1 combines with J gene TRBJ1-4; D is uncertain. The germline V gene encodes CDR1 MGHRA and CDR2 YSYEKL. The V and J ends lost 4 bases and 3 bases respectively, with 12 bases between them. The CDR3 totals 15 residues. DNA of the CDR3: TGCGCCAGCAGCCTCGTCCACGAGGCTAATGAAAAACTGTTTTTT. Its protein is CASSLVHEANEKLFF.

This sequence joins TRBV6-6 and TRBJ2-2; TRBD2 might be the D (5 bases). This CDR3 has 13 residues. The germline V and J ends were trimmed by 5 bases and 7 bases, with 11 bases remaining between them. Germline-derived CDR1 and CDR2 are MNHNY and SVGAGI (reference sequence). CDR3 protein: CASSATRDGELFF. The CDR3 DNA reads as TGTGCCAGCAGTGCAACACGGGACGGGGAGCTGTTTTTT.

This clone was seen only a few times. V and J are TRBV19 and TRBJ2-1; TRBD2 matches at 15 bases. The J segment lost 9 bases and the V segment lost 4 bases, leaving 10 bases of the junction unmatched. This CDR3 spans 17 amino acids. Germline assignment: CDR1 LNHDA and CDR2 SQIVND (reference sequence). The chain's CDR3 is CASSKTRTSGGAGEQFF. As DNA, the CDR3 is TGTGCCAGTAGTAAGACGAGGACTAGCGGGGGGGCAGGTGAGCAGTTCTTC.

The J gene is TRBJ2-2, the V gene TRBV7-3, with TRBD2 identical over 10 bases. CDR1 and CDR2 (germline): SGHTA, FQGTGA. The ends lost 4 bases at V and 6 bases at J; junction bases unmatched: 8. The CDR3 sequence is 16 residues long. The CDR3 sequence: CASSSERGGGPGELFF. For the CDR3, the DNA is TGTGCCAGCAGCTCTGAGCGGGGGGGCGGACCCGGGGAGCTGTTTTTT.

The chain links TRBV5-6 to TRBJ2-7; D unresolved. The CDR3 runs 16 residues. Germline assignment: CDR1 SGHDT and CDR2 YYEEEE. The V end was cut by 4 bases, the J end by 2 bases, with 19 bases between. The CDR3 DNA reads TGTGCCAGCAGCCCAGACGCGCTGGGCCCCCCCTACGAGCAGTACTTC. Residues: CASSPDALGPPYEQYF.

On this clone: Different DNA sequences within this sample yield the same CDR3. This sequence joins TRBV19 and TRBJ1-1; D might be TRBD1 (6 bases). The CDR3 extends over 12 amino acids. Between the trimmed V and J ends, which lost 3 bases and 5 bases, there was a span of 7 bases. CDR1 LNHDA and CDR2 SQIVND come from the germline V gene (reference sequence). The CDR3 sequence is CASSIGTTEAFF. The CDR3 DNA is TGTGCCAGTAGTATTGGGACAACTGAAGCTTTCTTT.

The CDR3: CASSPAGSGYTF. The CDR3 DNA reads as TGTGCCAGCAGTCCAGCAGGGTCTGGCTACACCTTC. V gene TRBV27 combines with J gene TRBJ1-2, with D perhaps matching TRBD1 (5 bases). CDR3 length: 12 residues. Germline lookup yields CDR1 MNHEY and CDR2 SMNVEV (reference sequence). The V end lost 5 bases, the J end lost 7 bases, and 11 bases lay between the germline ends.

The V and J genes are TRBV28 and TRBJ1-6; D possibly corresponds to TRBD1 (5 bases). The V end was cut by 2 bases, the J end by 0 bases, with 8 bases between. The CDR3 loop spans 16 amino acids. Germline CDR1 is MDHEN and CDR2 is SYDVKM. In DNA, the CDR3 is TGTGCCAGCAGTTTAAGGGGTAGCTCCTATAATTCACCCCTCCACTTT. The encoded protein is CASSLRGSSYNSPLHF.

This clone was observed once. This CDR3 reads CASSFGLKTGYNEQFF. CDR3 DNA: TGTGCCAGCAGCTTCGGACTCAAAACGGGGTACAATGAGCAGTTCTTC. The chain has TRBV7-2 and TRBJ2-1, with a weak D call TRBD2 (5 bases). Germline CDR1 SGHTA, CDR2 FQGNSA. The CDR3 length is 16 residues. V gave up 3 bases and J gave up 4 bases, with 16 bases separating them.

This chain uses TRBV13 with TRBJ2-4; TRBD1 matches 8 bases. V shed 5 bases, J shed 9 bases, and the junction held 9 bases outside the gene matches. The CDR3 extends over 14 amino acids. The germline V gene has CDR1 PRHDT and CDR2 FYEKMQ (reference sequence). The CDR3 DNA is TGTGCCAGCAGCCCAGGACAGGGACGGGGCATTCAGTACTTC. Residues: CASSPGQGRGIQYF.

CDR3 nucleotides: TGTGCCAGCAGTGAATCGGGACAGGATCTCTCCTACGAGCAGTACGTC. Translated, it gives CASSESGQDLSYEQYV. This rearrangement joins TRBV2 to TRBJ2-7, with 8 bases lining up with TRBD1. V lost 2 bases, J lost 0 bases, and 6 bases stayed unmatched. The CDR3 consists of 16 residues. Germline V gene lookup returns CDR1 SNHLY and CDR2 FYNNEI.

The rearrangement joins TRBV2 to TRBJ2-5, with 7 bases matching TRBD2. CDR1 and CDR2 from the germline V gene are SNHLY and FYNNEI. The CDR3 is made up of 13 amino acids. With 3 bases clipped from V and 7 bases from J, the junction kept 5 bases outside the gene matches. CDR3 sequence (DNA): TGTGCCAGCAGTGAGGGAGGGATGTGGACCCAGTACTTC. Its protein product is CASSEGGMWTQYF.

This chain uses TRBV10-3 with TRBJ2-2; D may be TRBD1 (6 bases). Germline V gives CDR1 ENHRY, CDR2 SYGVKD. Trimming removed 6 bases from V and 4 bases from J, with 18 bases in between. The CDR3 sequence is 16 residues long. The CDR3 sequence: CAIRDRSKGGTGELFF. Here the CDR3 DNA reads TGTGCCATCAGAGACAGGTCGAAGGGCGGCACCGGGGAGCTGTTTTTT.

The chain has TRBV11-2 and TRBJ2-7; TRBD2 aligns across 11 bases. The CDR3 is 20 residues long. Germline lookup yields CDR1 SGHAT and CDR2 FQNNGV. V dropped 0 bases and J dropped 2; count of bases not matched to a gene: 15. The chain's CDR3 is CASSLDSGTSGTLSPYEQYV. In nucleotides, the CDR3 is TGTGCCAGCAGCTTAGACTCCGGGACTAGCGGTACGCTTTCGCCCTACGAGCAGTACGTC.

The chain couples TRBV9 to TRBJ2-1; no definite D call. CDR1 is SGDLS and CDR2 is YYNGEE in the germline V gene. Trimming pared 4 bases from V and 8 bases from J, leaving 13 bases between. The CDR3 covers 13 residues. CDR3: CASSPFYGYEQFF. The DNA of the CDR3 is TGTGCCAGCAGCCCTTTTTATGGCTATGAGCAGTTCTTC.

The gene calls are TRBV4-1 and TRBJ1-4, with 7 nucleotides matching TRBD1. In germline, CDR1 is MGHRA, CDR2 YSYEKL. Trimming cost V 4 bases and J 0 bases; bases outside gene matches: 11. This CDR3 is 18 amino acids long. The CDR3 loop is CASSPSIGTVPTNEKLFF. The DNA of the CDR3 is TGCGCCAGCAGCCCCTCTATCGGGACAGTTCCAACTAATGAAAAACTGTTTTTT.

The chain is built from TRBV19 and TRBJ1-1; 9 bases are shared with TRBD1. This CDR3 spans 14 amino acids. Germline CDR1 reads LNHDA; CDR2 reads SQIVND (reference sequence). J lost 3 bases, V lost 6 bases, and 5 bases had no gene match. CDR3 loop: CASSVQGADTEAFF. CDR3 in DNA: TGTGCCAGTAGCGTACAGGGGGCGGACACTGAAGCTTTCTTT.

This chain connects TRBV9 to TRBJ1-5; D gene uncertain. This CDR3 is built from 20 residues. Germline assignment: CDR1 SGDLS and CDR2 YYNGEE. V was trimmed by 4 bases and J by 1 base, leaving 27 bases between them. CDR3 loop: CASSIGPGSPRLRSNQPQHF. The DNA for the CDR3 is TGTGCCAGCAGCATAGGACCCGGGAGCCCAAGACTACGGAGCAATCAGCCCCAGCATTTT.

This clone was counted a few times. J is TRBJ2-3 and V is TRBV11-3; D not resolved. CDR3 length: 13 residues. Germline lookup yields CDR1 SGHNT and CDR2 YENEEA. V lost 5 bases to trimming and J lost 4 bases, with 10 bases between them. The DNA of the CDR3 is TGTGCCAGCAGCGCACCAGACTCAGATACGCAGTATTTT. Translating it yields CASSAPDSDTQYF.

V gene TRBV4-1 combines with J gene TRBJ1-3, with 10 bases lining up with TRBD1. Trimming took 3 bases from V and 1 from J; bases not matched to a gene: 6. This CDR3 is 17 amino acids long. Looked up from germline, CDR1 is MGHRA and CDR2 is YSYEKL. As DNA, the CDR3 is TGCGCCAGCAGCCAGCAGCGACAGGGGGCGTCTGGAAACACCATATATTTT. This translates into CASSQQRQGASGNTIYF.

This rearrangement joins TRBV18 to TRBJ1-5, with D tentatively TRBD1 (5 bases). CDR3 length equals 14 residues. Germline V gene sequence: CDR1 KGHSH, CDR2 LQKENI. V was shortened by 0 bases and J by 6 bases, with 9 bases between the two germline ends. The CDR3 sequence is CASSPPGEGQPQHF. The CDR3 region has the DNA TGTGCCAGCTCACCACCAGGGGAGGGTCAGCCCCAGCATTTT. The complete variable domain, with remaining parts taken from reference TRBV18 and TRBJ1-5, reads NAGVMQNPRHLVRRRGQEARLRCSPMKGHSHVYWYRQLPEEGLKFMVYLQKENIIDESGMPKERFSAEFPKEGPSILRIQQVVRGDSAAYFCASSPPGEGQPQHFGDGTRLSIL.

The chain employs TRBV28 and TRBJ1-5; TRBD1 might be the D (5 bases). The CDR3 loop spans 14 amino acids. Trimming left V 4 bases short and J 9 bases short, with 16 bases between. Germline V gene data show CDR1 as MDHEN and CDR2 as SYDVKM. In nucleotides, the CDR3 is TGTGCCAGCAGTTCAGGGAAGGGTACCCGGCCCCAGCATTTT. It translates to CASSSGKGTRPQHF.

The V call is TRBV9, the J call TRBJ2-3; TRBD2 matches 13 bases. This CDR3 region has 18 residues. Germline V CDR1 and CDR2: SGDLS, YYNGEE. Trimming cost V 4 bases and J 4 bases; bases outside gene matches: 12. The CDR3 spells CASSPPSGLAGFADTQYF. In nucleotides, the CDR3 is TGTGCCAGCAGCCCTCCCTCGGGACTAGCGGGGTTCGCAGATACGCAGTATTTT.

In this sample, this clone turned up once. The chain is built from TRBV9 and TRBJ2-5; tentative D call: TRBD2 (7 bases). Germline CDR1 and CDR2: SGDLS and YYNGEE. V was shortened by 3 bases and J by 5 bases, with 17 bases between the two germline ends. The CDR3 spans 15 residues. The CDR3 bases are TGTGCCAGCAGCGGAGGGGGGGCCCCACATGAGACCCAGTACTTC. Translation: CASSGGGAPHETQYF.